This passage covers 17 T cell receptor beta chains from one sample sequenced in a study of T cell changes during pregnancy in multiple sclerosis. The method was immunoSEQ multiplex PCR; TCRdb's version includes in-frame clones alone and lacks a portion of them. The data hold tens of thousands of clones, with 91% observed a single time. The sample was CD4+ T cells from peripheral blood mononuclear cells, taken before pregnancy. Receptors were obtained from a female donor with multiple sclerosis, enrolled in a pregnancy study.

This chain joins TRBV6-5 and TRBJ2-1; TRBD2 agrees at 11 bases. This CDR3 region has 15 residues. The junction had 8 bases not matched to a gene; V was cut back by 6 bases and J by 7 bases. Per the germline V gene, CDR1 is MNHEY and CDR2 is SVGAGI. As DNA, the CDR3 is TGTGCCAGCAGGCCACTTAGCGGGGGGGAGAATGAGCAGTTCTTC. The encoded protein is CASRPLSGGENEQFF.

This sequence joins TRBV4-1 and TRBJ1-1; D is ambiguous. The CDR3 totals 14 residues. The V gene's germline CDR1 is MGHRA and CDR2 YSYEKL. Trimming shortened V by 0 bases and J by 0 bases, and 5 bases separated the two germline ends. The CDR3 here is CASSQEPVNTEAFF. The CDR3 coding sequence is TGCGCCAGCAGCCAAGAGCCGGTGAACACTGAAGCTTTCTTT.

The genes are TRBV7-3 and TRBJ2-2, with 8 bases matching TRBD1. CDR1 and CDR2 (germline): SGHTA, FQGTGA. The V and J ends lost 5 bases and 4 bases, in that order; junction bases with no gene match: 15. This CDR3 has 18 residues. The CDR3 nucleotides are TGTGCCAGCAGCCCAGGGGGCGGCAGGGGGCGCAGCACCGGGGAGCTGTTTTTT. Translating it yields CASSPGGGRGRSTGELFF.

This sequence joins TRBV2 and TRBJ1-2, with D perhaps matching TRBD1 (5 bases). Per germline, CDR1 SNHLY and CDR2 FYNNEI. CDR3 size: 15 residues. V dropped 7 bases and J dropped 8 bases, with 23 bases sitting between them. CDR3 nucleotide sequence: TGTGCCAGCATCCTCGAACAGGAATCGGCAGGAGGCTACACCTTC. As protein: CASILEQESAGGYTF.

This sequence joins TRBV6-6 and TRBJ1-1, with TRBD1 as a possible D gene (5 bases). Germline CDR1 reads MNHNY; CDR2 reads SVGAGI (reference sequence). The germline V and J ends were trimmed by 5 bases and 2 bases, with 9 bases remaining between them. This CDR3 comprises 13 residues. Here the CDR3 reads CASSHGGNTEAFF. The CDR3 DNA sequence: TGTGCCAGCAGTCACGGGGGAAACACTGAAGCTTTCTTT.

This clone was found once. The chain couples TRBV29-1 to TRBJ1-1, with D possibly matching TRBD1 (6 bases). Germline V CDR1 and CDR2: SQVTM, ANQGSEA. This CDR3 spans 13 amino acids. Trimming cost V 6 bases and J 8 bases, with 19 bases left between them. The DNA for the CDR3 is TGCAGCGTAGATAACAGGGAGTCGGTGGAAGCTTTCTTT. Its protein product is CSVDNRESVEAFF.

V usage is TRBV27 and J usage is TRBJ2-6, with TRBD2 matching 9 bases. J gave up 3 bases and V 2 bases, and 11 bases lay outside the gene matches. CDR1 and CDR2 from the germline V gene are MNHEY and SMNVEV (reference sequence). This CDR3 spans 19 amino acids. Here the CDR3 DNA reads TGTGCCAGCAGTTTACGGGCGGGGGGGCCCCCTAGTGGGGCCAACGTCCTGACTTTC. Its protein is CASSLRAGGPPSGANVLTF.

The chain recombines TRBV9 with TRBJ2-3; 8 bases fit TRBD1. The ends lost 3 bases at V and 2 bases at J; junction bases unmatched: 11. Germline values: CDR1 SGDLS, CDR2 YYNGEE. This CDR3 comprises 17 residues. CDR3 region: CASSARAQGANTDTQYF. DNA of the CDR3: TGTGCCAGCAGCGCGCGGGCCCAGGGGGCCAACACAGATACGCAGTATTTT.

Here the CDR3 DNA reads TGTGCCAGCACCCAACAGGGGGCGAACACTGAAGCTTTCTTT. Amino acid sequence: CASTQQGANTEAFF. The genes are TRBV6-6 and TRBJ1-1, with 9 bases aligning to TRBD1. CDR1 and CDR2 from the germline V gene are MNHNY and SVGAGI (reference sequence). Losses at the gene ends were 7 bases for V and 1 base for J; bases not matched to a gene: 4. The CDR3 is 14 amino acids.

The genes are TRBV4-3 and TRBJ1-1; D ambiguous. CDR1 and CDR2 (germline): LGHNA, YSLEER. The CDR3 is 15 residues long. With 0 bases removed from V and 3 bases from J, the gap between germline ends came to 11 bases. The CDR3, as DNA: TGCGCCAGCAGCCAAGATCCCCTTGTCTACACTGAAGCTTTCTTT. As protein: CASSQDPLVYTEAFF.

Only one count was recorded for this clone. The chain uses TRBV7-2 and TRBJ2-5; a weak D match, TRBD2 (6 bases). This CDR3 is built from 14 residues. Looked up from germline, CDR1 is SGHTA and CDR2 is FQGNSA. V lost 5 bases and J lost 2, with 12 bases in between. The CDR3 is CASSPAAGQETQYF. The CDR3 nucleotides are TGTGCCAGCAGCCCGGCGGCGGGGCAAGAGACCCAGTACTTC. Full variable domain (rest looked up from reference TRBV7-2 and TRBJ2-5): GAGVSQSPSNKVTEKGKDVELRCDPISGHTALYWYRQSLGQGLEFLIYFQGNSAPDKSGLPSDRFSAERTGGSVSTLTIQRTQQEDSAVYLCASSPAAGQETQYFGPGTRLLVL.

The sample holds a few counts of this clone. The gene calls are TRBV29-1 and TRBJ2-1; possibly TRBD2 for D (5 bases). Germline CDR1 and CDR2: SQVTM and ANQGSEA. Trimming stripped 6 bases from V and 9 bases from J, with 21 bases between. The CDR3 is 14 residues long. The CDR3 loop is CSVISGHIGSEQFF. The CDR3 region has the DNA TGCAGCGTCATCTCAGGTCACATAGGGAGTGAGCAGTTCTTC.

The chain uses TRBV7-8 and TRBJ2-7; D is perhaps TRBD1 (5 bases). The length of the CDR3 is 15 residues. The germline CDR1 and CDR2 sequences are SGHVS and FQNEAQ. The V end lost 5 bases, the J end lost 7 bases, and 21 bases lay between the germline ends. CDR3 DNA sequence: TGTGCCAGCAGCCCGGATGGGTGGGGCGCGATTGAGCAGTACTTC. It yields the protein CASSPDGWGAIEQYF.

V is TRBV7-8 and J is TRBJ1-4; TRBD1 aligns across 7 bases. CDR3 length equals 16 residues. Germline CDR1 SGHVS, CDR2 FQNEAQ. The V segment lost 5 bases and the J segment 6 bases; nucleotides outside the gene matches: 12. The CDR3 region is CASSPFGQAGHEKLFF. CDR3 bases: TGTGCCAGCAGCCCGTTTGGACAGGCTGGGCATGAAAAACTGTTTTTT.

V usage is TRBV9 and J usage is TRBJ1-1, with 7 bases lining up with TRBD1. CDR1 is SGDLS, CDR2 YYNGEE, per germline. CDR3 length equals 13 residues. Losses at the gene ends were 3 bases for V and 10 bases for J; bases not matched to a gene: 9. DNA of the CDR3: TGTGCCAGCAGCGCCGTCCCGACAGGGACAGCTTTCTTT. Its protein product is CASSAVPTGTAFF.

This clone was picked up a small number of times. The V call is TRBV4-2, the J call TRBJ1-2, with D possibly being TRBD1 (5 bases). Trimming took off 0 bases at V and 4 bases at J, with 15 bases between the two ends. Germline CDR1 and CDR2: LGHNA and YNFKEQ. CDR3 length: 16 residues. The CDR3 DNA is TGTGCCAGCAGCCAAGAGGCTAATCTGGGGGGCTATGGCTACACCTTC. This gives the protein CASSQEANLGGYGYTF.

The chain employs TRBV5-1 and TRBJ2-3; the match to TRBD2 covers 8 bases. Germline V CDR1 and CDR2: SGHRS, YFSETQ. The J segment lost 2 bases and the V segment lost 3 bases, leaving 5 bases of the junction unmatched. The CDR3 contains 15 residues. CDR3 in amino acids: CASSWAGGDTDTQYF. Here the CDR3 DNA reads TGCGCCAGCAGCTGGGCGGGGGGTGACACAGATACGCAGTATTTT.